This is a list of T cell receptor beta chains from one sample in a study of blood T cell repertoires in COVID-19. Repertoires were generated with immunoSEQ multiplex PCR, while TCRdb's copy carries only in-frame clones and drops some. The sample records tens of thousands of clones, around 80% being singletons. The sequenced sample consisted of peripheral blood. The receptor source for this set is a man older than 75 with acute or convalescent COVID-19. Each CDR3 is given with its conserved first and last residue. The order of the fields is V gene, clone size, J gene, D gene, CDR3 protein, CDR3 DNA. A D gene is named only where the DNA matches it firmly. Clone size, where shown, is once, few, many, or a class for clones that have expanded.

>TRBV7-8|few|TRBJ1-1|TRBD1
CASSLGTGANTEAFF
TGTGCCAGCAGCTTAGGGACAGGAGCGAACACTGAAGCTTTCTTT
>TRBV27|few|TRBJ2-7|TRBD1
CASSPGQGYEQYF
TGTGCCAGCAGTCCCGGACAGGGCTACGAGCAGTACTTC
>TRBV24-1|NA|TRBJ2-5|NA
CATSDDRGSRQETQYF
TGTGCCACCAGTGATGATAGGGGGAGTAGGCAAGAGACCCAGTACTTC
>TRBV5-1|NA|TRBJ1-1|TRBD1
CASSPSTGANTEAFF
TGCGCCAGCAGCCCATCAACAGGGGCAAACACTGAAGCTTTCTTT
>TRBV15|NA|TRBJ2-3|NA
CATSSPSEGSDTQYF
TGTGCCACCAGCAGTCCCTCGGAGGGCTCAGATACGCAGTATTTT
>TRBV5-8|NA|TRBJ2-1|NA
CASSLDGSMANEQFF
TGTGCCAGCAGCTTGGACGGTAGCATGGCCAATGAGCAGTTCTTC
>TRBV15|NA|TRBJ2-3|TRBD2
CATSKMTSGTTDTQYF
TGTGCCACCAGCAAGATGACTAGCGGGACCACAGATACGCAGTATTTT
>TRBV19|once|TRBJ1-2|TRBD1
CASSKPGQGNYGYTF
TGTGCCAGTAGTAAACCGGGACAGGGGAACTATGGCTACACCTTC
>TRBV5-1|NA|TRBJ1-1|NA
CASSLAVGRRNTEAFF
TGCGCCAGCAGCTTGGCCGTGGGGAGAAGGAACACTGAAGCTTTCTTT
>TRBV7-8|NA|TRBJ2-7|TRBD1
CASSGRQGAAYEQYF
TGTGCCAGCAGCGGGAGACAGGGGGCCGCCTACGAGCAGTACTTC
>TRBV7-9|NA|TRBJ1-1|NA
CASSLTDLRDTEAFF
TGTGCCAGCAGCTTAACGGACTTAAGGGACACTGAAGCTTTCTTT
>TRBV30|NA|TRBJ2-2|TRBD1
CAWSGGQGETGELFF
TGTGCCTGGAGTGGGGGACAGGGTGAGACCGGGGAGCTGTTTTTT
>TRBV19|NA|TRBJ2-3|NA
CASSMVNLPSDTQYF
TGTGCCAGTAGTATGGTAAACTTACCCTCAGATACGCAGTATTTT
>TRBV24-1|NA|TRBJ1-1|NA
CATSDNKYAEAFF
TGTGCCACCAGTGATAACAAGTATGCTGAAGCTTTCTTT
>TRBV7-5|NA|TRBJ2-7|NA
CVRRDEQYF
TGTGTCAGGAGGGACGAGCAGTACTTC
>TRBV2|NA|TRBJ2-1|NA
CASSVQIRSYNEQFF
TGTGCCAGCAGTGTACAGATCCGCTCCTACAATGAGCAGTTCTTC
>TRBV19|NA|TRBJ1-5|TRBD1
CASRDGTGLNQPQHF
TGTGCCAGTAGGGACGGGACAGGGCTTAATCAGCCCCAGCATTTT
>TRBV5-6|hyperexpanded|TRBJ2-7|NA
CASSSDPGVYEQYF
TGTGCCAGCAGTAGTGATCCAGGGGTGTACGAGCAGTACTTC
>TRBV10-2|NA|TRBJ2-1|TRBD2
CASNGPATSGVRSSYNEQFF
TGCGCCAGCAATGGCCCTGCGACTAGCGGGGTAAGGAGCTCCTACAATGAGCAGTTCTTC
>TRBV10-1|NA|TRBJ1-3|TRBD1
CASSEGQDTASGNTIYF
TGCGCCAGCTCCGAGGGACAGGACACCGCTTCTGGAAACACCATATATTTT
>TRBV15|once|TRBJ2-7|TRBD1
CATSRGDSNYEQYF
TGTGCCACCAGCAGAGGGGACAGCAACTACGAGCAGTACTTC
>TRBV24-1|NA|TRBJ2-3|NA
CATSDLGSGTDTQYF
TGTGCCACCAGTGATTTGGGGTCGGGAACAGATACGCAGTATTTT
>TRBV11-2|NA|TRBJ1-2|NA
CASRWAAGTGGYTF
TGTGCCAGCAGATGGGCGGCAGGGACTGGTGGCTACACCTTC
>TRBV6-4|once|TRBJ1-2|TRBD1
CASRDRVGQGGYTF
TGTGCCAGCAGGGACAGGGTTGGCCAGGGAGGCTACACCTTC
>TRBV24-1|NA|TRBJ2-3|NA
CATREGQRLTDTQYF
TGTGCCACCAGGGAAGGGCAGCGGCTTACAGATACGCAGTATTTT
>TRBV1|NA|TRBJ1-2|NA
CTSSQAGTATHNYGYTF
TGCACCAGCAGCCAAGCCGGGACAGCCACCCATAACTATGGCTACACCTTC
>TRBV19|NA|TRBJ2-2|NA
CASRIPGTGELFF
TGTGCCAGTAGGATCCCGGGAACCGGGGAGCTGTTTTTT
>TRBV11-1|NA|TRBJ2-2|TRBD2
CASSRGVWGATGELFF
TGTGCCAGCAGCCGGGGGGTATGGGGAGCCACCGGGGAGCTGTTTTTT
>TRBV5-1|NA|TRBJ2-5|TRBD2
CASSLDSGGGTQYF
TGCGCCAGCAGCTTGGATTCGGGCGGGGGGACCCAGTACTTC
>TRBV7-2|NA|TRBJ1-2|NA
CASSFGATAYGYTF
TGTGCCAGCAGCTTCGGAGCGACAGCTTATGGCTACACCTTC
>TRBV24-1|NA|TRBJ1-2|NA
CATSDSGVGDYGYTF
TGTGCCACCAGTGATTCTGGGGTCGGGGACTATGGCTACACCTTC
>TRBV30|few|TRBJ1-5|NA
CAWSADTGSNQPQHF
TGTGCCTGGAGTGCCGACACCGGTAGCAATCAGCCCCAGCATTTT
>TRBV5-1|NA|TRBJ1-1|NA
CASSLQDDTEAFF
TGCGCCAGCAGCTTACAGGACGACACTGAAGCTTTCTTT
>TRBV5-8|NA|TRBJ2-1|NA
CASSRSTSAYNEQFF
TGTGCCAGCAGCCGGTCGACTAGTGCCTACAATGAGCAGTTCTTC
>TRBV4-1|NA|TRBJ2-5|NA
CASSPNGGKETQYF
TGCGCCAGCAGCCCAAACGGAGGGAAAGAGACCCAGTACTTC
>TRBV19|once|TRBJ1-2|NA
CASSNPGDRDYGYTF
TGTGCCAGTAGCAACCCAGGGGACCGGGACTATGGCTACACCTTC
>TRBV28|NA|TRBJ1-5|NA
CASSLTGQPQHF
TGTGCCAGCAGTCTAACGGGTCAGCCCCAGCATTTT
>TRBV15|NA|TRBJ1-2|TRBD1
CATSRDPGTEGSNYGYTF
TGTGCCACCAGCAGAGACCCCGGGACAGAGGGATCTAACTATGGCTACACCTTC
>TRBV5-1|few|TRBJ1-2|TRBD1
CASSKDRADGYTF
TGCGCCAGCAGCAAGGACAGGGCGGATGGCTACACCTTC
>TRBV9|NA|TRBJ2-7|TRBD1
CASQRTGGQLNEQYF
TGTGCAAGCCAAAGGACAGGGGGCCAGCTGAACGAGCAGTACTTC
>TRBV29-1|NA|TRBJ1-1|TRBD1
CSAQGEGDTEAFF
TGCAGCGCCCAGGGGGAAGGGGACACTGAAGCTTTCTTT
>TRBV11-2|NA|TRBJ2-1|NA
CASSAATGVPYNEQFF
TGTGCCAGCAGCGCCGCAACGGGAGTTCCCTACAATGAGCAGTTCTTC